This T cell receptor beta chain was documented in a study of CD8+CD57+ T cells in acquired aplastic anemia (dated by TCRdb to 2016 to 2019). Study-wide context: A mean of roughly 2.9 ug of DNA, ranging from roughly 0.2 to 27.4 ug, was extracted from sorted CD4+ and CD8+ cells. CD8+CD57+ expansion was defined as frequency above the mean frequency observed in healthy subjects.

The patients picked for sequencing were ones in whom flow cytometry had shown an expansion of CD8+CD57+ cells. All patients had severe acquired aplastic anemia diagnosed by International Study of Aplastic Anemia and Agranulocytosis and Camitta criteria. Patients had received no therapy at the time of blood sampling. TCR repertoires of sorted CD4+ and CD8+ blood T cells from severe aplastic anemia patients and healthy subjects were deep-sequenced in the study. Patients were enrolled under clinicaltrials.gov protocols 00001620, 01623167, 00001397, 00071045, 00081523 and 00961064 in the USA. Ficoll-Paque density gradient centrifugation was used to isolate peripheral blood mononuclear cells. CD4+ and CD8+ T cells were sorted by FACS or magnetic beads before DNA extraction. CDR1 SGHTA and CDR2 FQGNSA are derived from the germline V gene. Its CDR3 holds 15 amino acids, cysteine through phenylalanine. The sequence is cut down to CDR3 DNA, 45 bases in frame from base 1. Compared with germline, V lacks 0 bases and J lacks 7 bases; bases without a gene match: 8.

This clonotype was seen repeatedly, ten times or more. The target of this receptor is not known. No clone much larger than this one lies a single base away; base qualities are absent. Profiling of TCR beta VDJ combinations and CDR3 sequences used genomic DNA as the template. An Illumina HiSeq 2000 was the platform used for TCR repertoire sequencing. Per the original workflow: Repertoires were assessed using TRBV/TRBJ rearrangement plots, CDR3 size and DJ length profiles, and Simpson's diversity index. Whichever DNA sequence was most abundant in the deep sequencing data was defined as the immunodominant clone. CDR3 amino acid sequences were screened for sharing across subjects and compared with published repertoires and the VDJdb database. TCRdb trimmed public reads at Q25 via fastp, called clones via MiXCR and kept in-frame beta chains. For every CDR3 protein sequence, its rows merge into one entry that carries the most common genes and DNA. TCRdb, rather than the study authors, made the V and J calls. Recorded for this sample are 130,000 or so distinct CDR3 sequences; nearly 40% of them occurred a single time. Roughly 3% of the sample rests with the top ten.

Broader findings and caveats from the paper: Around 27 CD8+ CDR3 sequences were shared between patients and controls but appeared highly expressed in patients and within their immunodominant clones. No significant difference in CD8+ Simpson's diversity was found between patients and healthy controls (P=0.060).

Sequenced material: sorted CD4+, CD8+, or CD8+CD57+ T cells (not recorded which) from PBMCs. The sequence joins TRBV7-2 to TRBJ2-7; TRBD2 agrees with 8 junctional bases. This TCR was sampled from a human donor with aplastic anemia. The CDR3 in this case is CASSLAAGGPFEQYF. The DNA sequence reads TGTGCCAGCAGCTTAGCGGCGGGGGGCCCCTTTGAGCAGTACTTC.